Listed here are 25 T cell receptor beta chains from one sample, sequenced in a study of Ad26.COV2.S vaccination and SARS-CoV-2 variants. Only in-frame clones appear in the TCRdb table, and some are missing; sequencing was by immunoSEQ multiplex PCR. This repertoire shows roughly 320,000 clones, around 87% found once; its top ten account for roughly 3.1%. Treatment described: 15 to 20 received Ad26.COV2.S at low or high dose, single or two shots; roughly five received placebo; per-sample allocation not given. Day 63 after the first injection of vaccine or placebo was the sampling time. Sample: peripheral blood, taken in a trial of Ad26.COV2.S vaccine versus placebo. The source of these receptors is a person aged 18-60 years who received the Ad26.COV2.S COVID-19 vaccine or a placebo.

V gene TRBV19 combines with J gene TRBJ2-7, with 7 nucleotides matching TRBD1. The germline V gene has CDR1 LNHDA and CDR2 SQIVND (reference sequence). This CDR3 is built from 15 residues. After removal of 1 base from V and 2 bases from J, the junction contained 5 bases not matched to a gene. The CDR3 is CASSIVGTETYEQYF. The CDR3 DNA follows: TGTGCCAGTAGTATAGTCGGGACAGAAACCTACGAGCAGTACTTC.

The rearrangement uses TRBV3-1 (or the pseudogene TRBV3-2) and TRBJ2-7; D not certain. Germline CDR1 is LGHDT and CDR2 is YNNKEL (reference sequence). Trimming left V 3 bases short and J 3 bases short, with 9 bases between. This CDR3 is 13 amino acids long. The CDR3, as DNA: TGTGCCAGCAGCCAGTTAGGGTACTACGAGCAGTACTTC. Translation: CASSQLGYYEQYF.

This clone is a singleton in its sample. The chain links TRBV6-5 to TRBJ1-2; 8 bases are shared with TRBD1. This CDR3 is built from 15 residues. Per the germline V gene, CDR1 is MNHEY and CDR2 is SVGAGI. V was pared by 4 bases and J by 4 bases, with 8 bases of the junction left unmatched. Here the CDR3 reads CASSSGQGQFYGYTF. As DNA, the CDR3 is TGTGCCAGCAGTTCCGGACAGGGCCAATTCTATGGCTACACCTTC.

The chain carries TRBV4-2 and TRBJ2-3; perhaps TRBD1 as D (7 bases). The V gene lost 1 base and the J gene lost 4 bases, with 15 bases spanning the gap. Germline lookup yields CDR1 LGHNA and CDR2 YNFKEQ. The CDR3 is 16 amino acids. The CDR3 nucleotides are TGTGCCAGCAGCCAAGCCTTGGAGGGGGCCGCAGATACGCAGTATTTT. This encodes CASSQALEGAADTQYF.

CDR3 DNA sequence: TGTGCCAGTAGTATCTGGAGCGGGGGCCGCACAGATACGCAGTATTTT. It encodes CASSIWSGGRTDTQYF. The V call is TRBV19, the J call TRBJ2-3, with TRBD2 matching 8 bases. The junction had 6 bases not matched to a gene; V was cut back by 3 bases and J by 1 base. Germline CDR1 reads LNHDA; CDR2 reads SQIVND (reference sequence). This CDR3 is 16 amino acids long. Based on the CDR3 plus reference TRBV19 and TRBJ2-3, the full variable domain is DGGITQSPKYLFRKEGQNVTLSCEQNLNHDAMYWYRQDPGQGLRLIYYSQIVNDFQKGDIAEGYSVSREKKESFPLTVTSAQKNPTAFYLCASSIWSGGRTDTQYFGPGTRLTVL.

Points on this clone: The missing conserved phenylalanine or tryptophan at the end of this CDR3 makes a read error likely. No DNA is shown, since the ends of the CDR3 on it are uncertain; the CDR3 is the one TCRdb lists. The V and J genes are TRBV3-1 (or the pseudogene TRBV3-2) and TRBJ1-6; no check of the table's D call, TRBD1, against the DNA was made. Per the germline V gene, CDR1 is LGHDT and CDR2 is YNNKEL (reference sequence). The CDR3 is 11 residues long, counting both termini. The CDR3 sequence is CASSRKTEVAV.

This clone has just one count. Additional DNA sequences in this sample encode the identical CDR3. The chain employs TRBV9 and TRBJ1-5; possible D gene TRBD1, 5 bases. Trimming removed 0 bases at V and 5 bases at J, with 9 bases between. The CDR3 sequence is 14 residues long. Germline CDR1 and CDR2: SGDLS and YYNGEE. The CDR3 sequence is CASSVGSGYQPQHF. The CDR3 nucleotides read TGTGCCAGCAGCGTAGGGTCAGGGTATCAGCCCCAGCATTTT.

The chain carries TRBV12-1 and TRBJ2-5; the table's D call, TRBD2, was not checked against the DNA. TRBV12-1 is given as a pseudogene. The CDR3 is 14 amino acids. This CDR3 reads CASSSGTFQETQYF. DNA for the CDR3: TGTGCCAGCAGCTCGGGGACTTTTCAAGAGACCCAGTACTTC.

The rearrangement uses TRBV5-1 and TRBJ1-6, with 10 nucleotides matching TRBD1. The germline CDR1 and CDR2 sequences are SGHRS and YFSETQ. Unmatched junction bases numbered 4, after V lost 4 bases and J lost 0 bases. The CDR3 loop spans 17 amino acids. This chain's CDR3 is CASSGTGVSSYNSPLHF. For the CDR3, the DNA is TGCGCCAGCAGCGGGACAGGGGTCAGCTCCTATAATTCACCCCTCCACTTT.

The chain recombines TRBV6-5 with TRBJ1-1; 7 bases agree with TRBD1. There are 14 residues in the CDR3. Germline values: CDR1 MNHEY, CDR2 SVGAGI. With V trimmed by 7 bases and J by 11 bases, 16 bases remained unmatched. This CDR3 is CASTQGGSRSGAFF. CDR3 in DNA: TGTGCCAGCACCCAGGGGGGTAGCCGATCTGGGGCTTTCTTT.

The chain uses TRBV19 and TRBJ1-1; D is possibly TRBD1 (6 bases). The CDR3 extends over 14 amino acids. Between the trimmed V and J ends, which lost 5 bases and 1 base, there was a span of 11 bases. The germline gives CDR1 LNHDA, CDR2 SQIVND (reference sequence). The CDR3 bases are TGTGCCAGTAGTGCCGGACAGTCGAACACTGAAGCTTTCTTT. It encodes CASSAGQSNTEAFF.

The V call is TRBV5-4, the J call TRBJ2-6; 9 positions match TRBD1. Losses at the gene ends were 4 bases for V and 1 base for J; bases not matched to a gene: 9. Germline V gives CDR1 SGHNT, CDR2 YYREEE (reference sequence). The CDR3 runs to 18 residues. The CDR3 spells CASSLGPGQGSGANVLTF. CDR3 nucleotide sequence: TGTGCCAGCAGCCTAGGACCAGGACAGGGGTCTGGGGCCAACGTCCTGACTTTC.

The chain joins TRBV28 to TRBJ2-5; a possible D gene is TRBD2 (7 bases). This CDR3 is built from 13 residues. Trimming shortened V by 10 bases and J by 5 bases, and 17 bases separated the two germline ends. Germline-derived CDR1 and CDR2 are MDHEN and SYDVKM. The CDR3 region is CAIKGGGRETQYF. Here the CDR3 DNA reads TGTGCCATCAAGGGGGGGGGTCGGGAGACCCAGTACTTC.

This clone was observed a handful of times. The chain carries TRBV18 and TRBJ1-5; 9 bases match TRBD1. Germline values: CDR1 KGHSH, CDR2 LQKENI. With V trimmed by 3 bases and J by 6 bases, 3 bases remained unmatched. This CDR3 region has 14 residues. CDR3 nucleotides: TGTGCCAGCTCACCCTCGACAGGGGGTCAGCCCCAGCATTTT. As protein: CASSPSTGGQPQHF. The whole variable domain, filled in from reference TRBV18 and TRBJ1-5, reads NAGVMQNPRHLVRRRGQEARLRCSPMKGHSHVYWYRQLPEEGLKFMVYLQKENIIDESGMPKERFSAEFPKEGPSILRIQQVVRGDSAAYFCASSPSTGGQPQHFGDGTRLSIL.

The V call is TRBV7-3, the J call TRBJ2-2, with D hard to call. This CDR3 spans 13 amino acids. CDR1 is SGHTA, CDR2 FQGTGA, per germline. V was trimmed by 5 bases and J by 7 bases, leaving 11 bases between them. CDR3 sequence reads: CASSRSSGGELFF. DNA for the CDR3: TGTGCCAGCAGCCGGAGTTCGGGCGGGGAGCTGTTTTTT.

V and J are TRBV30 and TRBJ1-1; D unresolved. V dropped 2 bases and J dropped 3 bases, with 7 bases sitting between them. From germline, CDR1 is GTSNPN and CDR2 SVGIG (reference sequence). The CDR3 consists of 12 residues. The CDR3 DNA reads as TGTGCCTGGAGTCCGGGAGACACTGAAGCTTTCTTT. As protein: CAWSPGDTEAFF.

The rearrangement links TRBV7-3 to TRBJ1-1; 10 bases align to TRBD1. CDR1 SGHTA and CDR2 FQGTGA come from the germline V gene. The length of the CDR3 is 14 residues. V was clipped by 3 bases and J by 6 bases; unmatched bases: 4. The CDR3 DNA sequence: TGTGCCAGCAGCTTGACAGGGGGCGCTTCTGAAGCTTTCTTT. This codes for CASSLTGGASEAFF.

The chain links TRBV5-1 to TRBJ1-5; 9 positions agree with TRBD1. The V gene end was trimmed by 3 bases and the J gene end by 1 base; junction bases not matched to a gene: 2. Germline CDR1 reads SGHRS; CDR2 reads YFSETQ. This CDR3 has 15 residues. The CDR3 DNA reads as TGCGCCAGCAGCTGGGGGACAGGGAGCAATCAGCCCCAGCATTTT. Amino acids: CASSWGTGSNQPQHF.

CDR3 DNA sequence: TGTGCCAGTTACTCCGGGCAGCCATGGGGGATTCGGCTGGGCAATCAGCCCCAGCATTTT. Its protein product is CASYSGQPWGIRLGNQPQHF. The chain recombines TRBV19 with TRBJ1-5, with D perhaps TRBD1 (5 bases). Trimming shortened V by 8 bases and J by 2 bases, and 31 bases separated the two germline ends. Germline V gives CDR1 LNHDA, CDR2 SQIVND (reference sequence). The length of the CDR3 is 20 residues.

This sequence joins TRBV7-8 and TRBJ2-1, with 8 bases identical to TRBD2. Germline trimming cut 5 bases from V and 0 bases from J; bases unmatched to any gene: 6. The CDR3 is made up of 16 amino acids. CDR1 and CDR2 (germline): SGHVS, FQNEAQ. The CDR3 DNA reads TGTGCCAGCAGCCCGGAGCGGGGGCCCTCCTACAATGAGCAGTTCTTC. It codes for CASSPERGPSYNEQFF.

With respect to this clone: The junction does not match germline at one end; this may be a read error. The rearrangement uses TRBV12-3 or TRBV12-4 and TRBJ1-4; D is uncertain. The CDR3 contains 12 residues. CDR3 sequence reads: CASSLATSPKVF. The CDR3 coding sequence is TGTGCCAGCAGTTTAGCGACCTCTCCCAAGGTTTTT.

The table lists this clone with a count of one. The chain couples TRBV3-1 (or the pseudogene TRBV3-2) to TRBJ2-2; D ambiguous. CDR3 length: 12 residues. Trimming cost V 2 bases and J 9 bases, with 7 bases left between them. CDR1 LGHDT and CDR2 YNNKEL come from the germline V gene (reference sequence). The CDR3: CASSQFAWELFF. The CDR3, as DNA: TGTGCCAGCAGCCAATTTGCCTGGGAGCTGTTTTTT.

This chain joins TRBV5-1 and TRBJ1-2; D is ambiguous. Germline values: CDR1 SGHRS, CDR2 YFSETQ. V shed 2 bases and J shed 3 bases, with 8 bases lying between them. CDR3 length: 13 residues. The CDR3 sequence: CASSFPEDYGYTF. DNA for the CDR3: TGCGCCAGCAGCTTCCCCGAAGACTATGGCTACACCTTC.

This clone has just one count. This sequence joins TRBV5-1 and TRBJ1-6; no firm D call. CDR1 SGHRS and CDR2 YFSETQ come from the germline V gene. The CDR3 extends over 15 amino acids. The germline V and J ends were trimmed by 0 bases and 5 bases, with 9 bases remaining between them. DNA of the CDR3: TGCGCCAGCAGCTTGGTTGGCAGCAATAATTCACCCCTCCACTTT. It specifies CASSLVGSNNSPLHF.

This clone appeared a single time. Other DNA sequences within the sample encode an identical CDR3. The chain uses TRBV9 and TRBJ1-1; tentatively, D is TRBD1 (6 bases). The CDR3 length is 14 residues. V gave up 0 bases and J gave up 2 bases, with 8 bases separating them. From germline, CDR1 is SGDLS and CDR2 YYNGEE. The chain's CDR3 is CASSVEGGNTEAFF. The CDR3 bases are TGTGCCAGCAGCGTAGAAGGGGGAAACACTGAAGCTTTCTTT.